The clone carrying this TCR beta chain occurred a few times. The target antigen is unknown. The CDR3 length is 12 residues. The germline V gene has CDR1 SNHLY and CDR2 FYNNEI. Trimming cost V 6 bases and J 7 bases, with 10 bases left between them. These data are taken from a study of human T cells and chemical hapten exposure. Across the whole study: For the roughly 26-week duration of the study, patients were given weekly doses of diphenylcyclopropenone on the scalp. Predominantly women, the patients had alopecia areata, totalis or universalis. Study outcomes and limitations: Expanded TCRs grouped into significantly more large CDR3 similarity clusters than controls produced. All donors were alopecia patients, so their immunity may differ from that of healthy people.

TCRdb redid the calling of the RACE reads with MiXCR, one entry per CDR3 protein. The data show some 81,000 distinct CDR3 sequences, about 7.5% seen once. Time point described: patch test 1, 2 weeks after DPC sensitization. Noted treatment: therapeutic diphenylcyclopropenone sensitization with weekly scalp DPC. The rearrangement uses TRBV2 and TRBJ1-5; TRBD1 is a possible D gene (6 bases). The source of this sequence is a woman under 40 with alopecia areata. Some clones in this sample may be carry-over from other donors' samples. Sequenced here: whole blood, sampled in connection with sensitization to the hapten diphenylcyclopropenone (DPC). The CDR3 DNA reads TGTGCCAGCAGAGGGGACATCCAGCCCCAGCATTTT. Translating gives CASRGDIQPQHF.